The 8 T cell receptor beta chains listed next were all sequenced from one sample in a study of Ad26.COV2.S vaccination and SARS-CoV-2 variants. The treatment is: over 15 received Ad26.COV2.S at low or high dose, single or two shots; 5 received placebo; per-sample allocation not given. Sample collection was performed on day 63 after the first vaccine or placebo injection. Profiling relied on immunoSEQ multiplex PCR, and the TCRdb table lists in-frame clones only, not all of them. The data contain some 290,000 clones, 85% to 90% of them singletons. The sequenced sample was peripheral blood, obtained in a trial of Ad26.COV2.S vaccine versus placebo. The receptors here all came from a person between 18 and 65 years old who received the Ad26.COV2.S COVID-19 vaccine or a placebo.

The chain recombines TRBV19 with TRBJ2-2, with 7 bases matching TRBD1. Looked up from germline, CDR1 is LNHDA and CDR2 is SQIVND (reference sequence). This CDR3 has 14 residues. J was trimmed by 2 bases and V by 6 bases; bases with no gene match: 3. CDR3 bases: TGTGCCAGTAGAAACAGGGGTAACACCGGGGAGCTGTTTTTT. Protein sequence: CASRNRGNTGELFF.

There are a few counts of this clone. The chain employs TRBV7-2 and TRBJ2-5; TRBD2 agrees at 8 bases. The CDR3 contains 16 residues. In germline, CDR1 is SGHTA, CDR2 FQGNSA. The J segment lost 4 bases and the V segment lost 5 bases, leaving 12 bases of the junction unmatched. CDR3 region: CASSQRAAGGGETQYF. The CDR3 DNA is TGTGCCAGCAGCCAAAGGGCGGCGGGGGGCGGAGAGACCCAGTACTTC. The variable domain in full, completed from reference TRBV7-2 and TRBJ2-5, reads GAGVSQSPSNKVTEKGKDVELRCDPISGHTALYWYRQSLGQGLEFLIYFQGNSAPDKSGLPSDRFSAERTGGSVSTLTIQRTQQEDSAVYLCASSQRAAGGGETQYFGPGTRLLVL.

The chain uses TRBV30 and TRBJ1-2; TRBD1 might be the D (6 bases). This CDR3 contains 11 residues. Germline V gene data show CDR1 as GTSNPN and CDR2 as SVGIG (reference sequence). Trimming removed 4 bases at V and 5 bases at J, with 8 bases between. The CDR3 here is CAWNRDYGYTF. CDR3 DNA sequence: TGTGCCTGGAACAGGGATTATGGCTACACCTTC.

The chain links TRBV6-4 to TRBJ1-1; D uncertain. CDR3 length equals 14 residues. Trimming stripped 1 base from V and 3 bases from J, with 9 bases between. Germline V gene data show CDR1 as MRHNA and CDR2 as SNTAGT. The chain's CDR3 is CASSDFLGYTEAFF. The CDR3 region has the DNA TGTGCCAGCAGTGACTTTTTAGGGTACACTGAAGCTTTCTTT.

CDR3 in amino acids: CASSLARGEYNEQFF. CDR3 DNA: TGTGCCAGCAGCTTAGCGCGCGGGGAATACAATGAGCAGTTCTTC. The chain is built from TRBV7-9 and TRBJ2-1; D is possibly TRBD2 (6 bases). The germline gives CDR1 SEHNR, CDR2 FQNEAQ (reference sequence). The CDR3 extends over 15 amino acids. Trimming removed 0 bases from V and 4 bases from J, with 10 bases in between. Using reference TRBV7-9 and TRBJ2-1 for the parts outside the CDR3, the full variable domain is DTGVSQNPRHKITKRGQNVTFRCDPISEHNRLYWYRQTLGQGPEFLTYFQNEAQLEKSRLLSDRFSAERPKGSFSTLEIQRTEQGDSAMYLCASSLARGEYNEQFFGPGTRLTVL.

The DNA for the CDR3 is TGTGCCAGCAGTTACCAGGGATTAAGCTCTGGAAACACCATATATTTT. Its protein product is CASSYQGLSSGNTIYF. This chain links TRBV6-5 with TRBJ1-3; D perhaps matches TRBD1 (5 bases). The CDR3 is made up of 16 amino acids. The V gene's germline CDR1 is MNHEY and CDR2 SVGAGI. Between the trimmed V and J ends, which lost 2 bases and 0 bases, there was a span of 11 bases.

J is TRBJ1-3 and V is TRBV6-5, with 7 bases matching TRBD1. Germline assignment: CDR1 MNHEY and CDR2 SVGAGI. V was pared by 8 bases and J by 6 bases, with 7 bases of the junction left unmatched. The CDR3 has 13 residues. CDR3 nucleotides: TGTGCCAGCGCCACAGGGGCCACAAACACCATATATTTT. This translates into CASATGATNTIYF.

This clone was detected only a few times. The V and J genes are TRBV2 and TRBJ1-3; D is uncertain. Germline V gene sequence: CDR1 SNHLY, CDR2 FYNNEI. This CDR3 contains 17 residues. Trimming cost V 8 bases and J 1 base, with 21 bases left between them. In nucleotides, the CDR3 is TGTGCCAGCCTCAAGAAGGAGGCCCTCGGTTCTGGAAACACCATATATTTT. Protein: CASLKKEALGSGNTIYF.